This entry lists 31 T cell receptor beta chains sequenced from one sample in a study of type 1 regulatory T cells (dated by TCRdb to the early 2020s). Their antigens remain unidentified. The instrument given in TCRdb is Illumina MiSeq. TCRdb reran the public reads through fastp at Q25 and MiXCR, keeping productive beta chains. CDR3 protein sequences are deduplicated, and each keeps its most common genes and DNA. This sample is represented by around 62,000 distinct CDR3 sequences; 55% to 80% of them were singletons. The ten largest clones take up about 8% of the sample. Sequenced material: cultured T cells, either the whole culture or a sorted T cell fraction (not recorded which). The cell subset or site label, as the study defines it: Tr1-enriched cell product generated in vitro against host alloantigens. These receptors were taken from a human donor in good health.

The V call is TRBV6-5, the J call TRBJ2-1; D gene uncertain. This CDR3 has 14 amino acids. Germline V gene sequence: CDR1 MNHEY, CDR2 SVGAGI. V was shortened by 5 bases and J by 4 bases, with 12 bases between the two germline ends. The DNA of the CDR3 is TGTGCCAGCAGTGAGGTCAGACCGTACAATGAGCAGTTCTTC. Residues: CASSEVRPYNEQFF.

This clonotype was observed many times. The chain joins TRBV19 to TRBJ1-5; 8 nucleotides align to TRBD1. V dropped 5 bases and J dropped 2; count of bases not matched to a gene: 5. In germline, CDR1 is LNHDA, CDR2 SQIVND (reference sequence). The CDR3 extends over 15 amino acids. CDR3 sequence: CASSPDRAGNQPQHF. The CDR3 DNA reads as TGTGCCAGTAGTCCGGACAGGGCGGGCAATCAGCCCCAGCATTTT.

This clonotype has a handful of counts. V usage is TRBV6-2 or TRBV6-3 and J usage is TRBJ2-1; 11 bases are a match to TRBD2. Germline V gene data show CDR1 as MNHEY and CDR2 as SVGEGT. The CDR3 sequence is 16 residues long. J was trimmed by 9 bases and V by 2 bases; bases with no gene match: 9. CDR3 in amino acids: CASSYGTSGSGIEQFF. The CDR3 bases are TGTGCCAGCAGTTACGGTACTAGCGGGAGTGGCATTGAGCAGTTCTTC.

This sequence joins TRBV10-2 and TRBJ2-1; TRBD2 matches 9 bases. The CDR3 contains 13 residues. The V gene's germline CDR1 is WSHSY and CDR2 SAAADI. The V segment lost 6 bases and the J segment 5 bases; nucleotides outside the gene matches: 2. CDR3 protein: CASRTSGNNEQFF. The CDR3 nucleotides read TGCGCCAGCAGGACTAGCGGAAACAATGAGCAGTTCTTC.

The gene calls are TRBV7-2 and TRBJ2-7; TRBD2 matches at 8 bases. V shed 5 bases and J 1 base; nucleotides not matched to a gene: 10. The CDR3 runs to 16 residues. The V gene's germline CDR1 is SGHTA and CDR2 FQGNSA. The CDR3 is CASSPTQAGASYEQYF. CDR3 bases: TGTGCCAGCAGCCCCACTCAAGCGGGAGCTTCCTACGAGCAGTACTTC.

The V gene is TRBV11-3, the J gene TRBJ2-3, with 7 bases fitting TRBD1. CDR3 length equals 13 residues. The germline V gene encodes CDR1 SGHNT and CDR2 YENEEA. The trim removed 4 bases at V and 5 bases at J, leaving 3 bases unmatched. CDR3 sequence reads: CASSSGTEDTQYF. For the CDR3, the DNA is TGTGCCAGCAGCTCCGGGACAGAAGATACGCAGTATTTT.

This chain uses TRBV4-1 with TRBJ2-7; 8 bases are a match to TRBD2. V lost 3 bases, J lost 7 bases, and 11 bases stayed unmatched. Germline lookup yields CDR1 MGHRA and CDR2 YSYEKL. This CDR3 is built from 15 residues. The CDR3 DNA reads as TGCGCCAGCAGCCAGCCCACAGCGGGAGTTTGGGAGCAGTACTTC. Its translation is CASSQPTAGVWEQYF.

J is TRBJ2-1 and V is TRBV5-1; D unresolved. The V end lost 2 bases, the J end lost 11 bases, and 8 bases lay between the germline ends. Germline CDR1 reads SGHRS; CDR2 reads YFSETQ. The CDR3 has 11 amino acids. CDR3 protein: CASSLDIQQFF. DNA for the CDR3: TGCGCCAGCAGCTTAGATATCCAGCAGTTCTTC.

As concerns this clonotype: One end of the junction fails to match germline, which may point to a read error. The V and J genes are TRBV9 and TRBJ2-3; D is unclear. This CDR3 region has 14 residues. In germline, CDR1 is SGDLS, CDR2 YYNGEE. This CDR3 is CASSVDPSTDTQYF. The CDR3 coding sequence is TGCGCCAGCAGCGTAGATCCTAGCACAGATACGCAGTATTTT.

J is TRBJ2-7 and V is TRBV5-1; 8 bases line up with TRBD1. Germline loops: CDR1 SGHRS, CDR2 YFSETQ. The CDR3 consists of 15 residues. J gave up 2 bases and V 5 bases, and 9 bases lay outside the gene matches. CDR3 sequence: CASRGGQAPTYEQYF. In DNA, the CDR3 is TGCGCCAGCAGGGGGGGACAGGCCCCTACCTACGAGCAGTACTTC.

This chain joins TRBV27 and TRBJ1-5, with D perhaps TRBD1 (5 bases). V was shortened by 8 bases and J by 4 bases, with 15 bases between the two germline ends. The CDR3 length is 14 residues. CDR1 is MNHEY and CDR2 is SMNVEV in the germline V gene (reference sequence). CDR3 bases: TGTGCCAGCGGGTCAACAGGTTCAAATCAGCCCCAGCATTTT. This translates into CASGSTGSNQPQHF.

The V gene is TRBV3-1, the J gene TRBJ2-4; D not certain. The germline V gene encodes CDR1 LGHDT and CDR2 YNNKEL (reference sequence). With 0 bases removed from V and 0 bases from J, the gap between germline ends came to 9 bases. There are 16 residues in the CDR3. Here the CDR3 reads CASSQEVIGAKNIQYF. The CDR3 DNA is TGTGCCAGCAGCCAAGAGGTTATTGGAGCCAAAAACATTCAGTACTTC. The variable domain in full, with the rest retrieved from reference TRBV3-1 and TRBJ2-4, is DTAVSQTPKYLVTQMGNDKSIKCEQNLGHDTMYWYKQDSKKFLKIMFSYNNKELIINETVPNRFSPKSPDKAHLNLHINSLELGDSAVYFCASSQEVIGAKNIQYFGAGTRLSVL.

The chain combines TRBV4-3 with TRBJ2-1, with 7 bases identical to TRBD2. Germline values: CDR1 LGHNA, CDR2 YSLEER. V lost 1 base and J lost 5; bases outside the gene matches: 17. This CDR3 contains 19 residues. The CDR3 nucleotides are TGCGCCAGCAGCCAAGGGGTACAATGGCGGGAGATTCCCAACAATGAGCAGTTCTTC. Translating it yields CASSQGVQWREIPNNEQFF.

DNA for the CDR3: TGTGCCACCAGTGATAGTAAGGGGGTGAACACTGAAGCTTTCTTT. Protein sequence: CATSDSKGVNTEAFF. The chain recombines TRBV24-1 with TRBJ1-1, with a tentative D call TRBD1 (6 bases). Germline loops: CDR1 KGHDR, CDR2 SFDVKD. The CDR3 spans 15 residues. The V end was cut by 3 bases, the J end by 0 bases, with 10 bases between.

The sample holds a few counts of this clonotype. The CDR3 is CSVDLDSGVSYNEQFF. The CDR3 DNA reads TGCAGCGTTGACCTTGATAGCGGGGTCTCCTACAATGAGCAGTTCTTC. This chain links TRBV29-1 with TRBJ2-1; TRBD2 aligns across 8 bases. V was clipped by 3 bases and J by 0 bases; unmatched bases: 7. Germline assignment: CDR1 SQVTM and CDR2 ANQGSEA. The CDR3 has 16 residues.

V is TRBV20-1 and J is TRBJ2-3, with D possibly TRBD2 on 5 matching bases. CDR3 length: 12 residues. V shed 3 bases and J shed 4 bases, with 8 bases lying between them. CDR1 is DFQATT, CDR2 SNEGSKA, per germline (reference sequence). The CDR3 DNA is TGCAGTGCTAGTTTGGACTCAGATACGCAGTATTTT. Translation: CSASLDSDTQYF.

This clonotype has a handful of counts. The rearrangement links TRBV5-4 to TRBJ2-4; perhaps TRBD2 as D (5 bases). Germline V gene sequence: CDR1 SGHNT, CDR2 YYREEE (reference sequence). Trimming stripped 2 bases from V and 7 bases from J, with 13 bases between. CDR3 length: 14 amino acids. The CDR3 bases are TGTGCCAGCAGCTTTCGGGAAGGTTTGAACATTCAGTACTTC. Its protein product is CASSFREGLNIQYF.

V is TRBV2 and J is TRBJ2-2; perhaps TRBD1 as D (5 bases). CDR1 is SNHLY, CDR2 FYNNEI, per germline. The CDR3 sequence is 16 residues long. V dropped 1 base and J dropped 4 bases, with 13 bases sitting between them. CDR3 protein: CASSEEVARGTGELFF. Written as DNA, the CDR3 is TGTGCCAGCAGTGAAGAGGTAGCAAGGGGCACCGGGGAGCTGTTTTTT.

This clonotype was counted once. This chain's CDR3 is CASGRGQSQETQYF. As DNA, the CDR3 is TGTGCTAGTGGTAGGGGACAGAGCCAAGAGACCCAGTACTTC. The chain couples TRBV12-5 to TRBJ2-5, with 7 bases fitting TRBD1. Germline CDR1 and CDR2: LGHNT and FRNRAP. Trimming removed 5 bases from V and 1 base from J; junction bases left unmatched: 4. The CDR3 has 14 residues. Combining the CDR3 with reference TRBV12-5 and TRBJ2-5 gives the whole variable domain DARVTQTPRHKVTEMGQEVTMRCQPILGHNTVFWYRQTMMQGLELLAYFRNRAPLDDSGMPKDRFSAEMPDATLATLKIQPSEPRDSAVYFCASGRGQSQETQYFGPGTRLLVL.

This sequence joins TRBV6-5 and TRBJ2-7; D is perhaps TRBD1 (6 bases). The CDR3 consists of 15 residues. V lost 6 bases and J lost 0, with 15 bases in between. Germline CDR1 is MNHEY and CDR2 is SVGAGI. The DNA of the CDR3 is TGTGCCAGCAGCCGATCGGGACACAGCTCCTACGAGCAGTACTTC. Translation: CASSRSGHSSYEQYF.

This clonotype showed up just a few times. The CDR3 protein is CASSQAGGYTF. The CDR3 DNA is TGTGCCAGCAGCCAAGCAGGAGGCTACACCTTC. V usage is TRBV3-1 and J usage is TRBJ1-2; the D is unclear. V gave up 1 base and J gave up 8 bases, with 5 bases separating them. From germline, CDR1 is LGHDT and CDR2 YNNKEL (reference sequence). The CDR3 has 11 amino acids.

This chain connects TRBV19 to TRBJ1-1; 7 bases are a match to TRBD1. The CDR3 is 12 amino acids. Germline values: CDR1 LNHDA, CDR2 SQIVND (reference sequence). The V segment lost 7 bases and the J segment 11 bases; nucleotides outside the gene matches: 10. Written as DNA, the CDR3 is TGTGCCAGTACCACCCCCCAGGGACAGGCTTTCTTT. This codes for CASTTPQGQAFF.

This clonotype appeared once. The chain recombines TRBV4-3 with TRBJ2-3; 11 positions match TRBD1. The CDR3 has 16 residues. V was pared by 0 bases and J by 9 bases, with 8 bases of the junction left unmatched. Germline CDR1 is LGHNA and CDR2 is YSLEER. For the CDR3, the DNA is TGCGCCAGCAGCCAAGAGTGGACAGGGGGCCGTTGGACGCAGTATTTT. Amino acids: CASSQEWTGGRWTQYF.

V usage is TRBV27 and J usage is TRBJ2-3; D possibly matches TRBD1 or TRBD2 (5 bases each). Germline V gene data show CDR1 as MNHEY and CDR2 as SMNVEV (reference sequence). Trimming shortened V by 3 bases and J by 2 bases, and 18 bases separated the two germline ends. CDR3 length equals 17 residues. CDR3: CASSFFPRDRYTDTQYF. The DNA of the CDR3 is TGTGCCAGCAGTTTCTTCCCCCGGGACCGATACACAGATACGCAGTATTTT.

The chain couples TRBV7-9 to TRBJ2-4, with D maybe TRBD2 (6 bases). The germline CDR1 and CDR2 sequences are SEHNR and FQNEAQ (reference sequence). The CDR3 has 15 amino acids. The V end was cut by 4 bases, the J end by 8 bases, with 18 bases between. The CDR3 protein is CASSSGTSSADIQYF. As DNA, the CDR3 is TGTGCCAGCAGCTCCGGGACTTCCTCGGCGGACATTCAGTACTTC. Complete variable domain (other parts from reference TRBV7-9 and TRBJ2-4): DTGVSQNPRHKITKRGQNVTFRCDPISEHNRLYWYRQTLGQGPEFLTYFQNEAQLEKSRLLSDRFSAERPKGSFSTLEIQRTEQGDSAMYLCASSSGTSSADIQYFGAGTRLSVL.

The rearrangement joins TRBV12-3 or TRBV12-4 to TRBJ2-1; the match to TRBD2 covers 13 bases. The CDR3 totals 19 residues. Trimming removed 0 bases from V and 7 bases from J; junction bases left unmatched: 12. CDR3 protein: CASSLATSGRLLSTNEQFF. In DNA, the CDR3 is TGTGCCAGCAGTTTAGCGACTAGCGGGAGGCTCCTATCGACTAATGAGCAGTTCTTC.

Concerning this clonotype: At one end, the junction sequence differs from germline, possibly due to a read error. The gene calls are TRBV9 and TRBJ2-2, with D perhaps TRBD2 (6 bases). This CDR3 is built from 15 residues. The V gene's germline CDR1 is SGDLS and CDR2 YYNGEE. The CDR3 bases are TGTGCCAGCAGCGTACGGGCTAGCTATGCCGGGGGGCTGTTTTTT. It yields the protein CASSVRASYAGGLFF.

The table lists this clonotype with a few counts. This chain connects TRBV12-3 or TRBV12-4 to TRBJ2-1; 7 bases match TRBD1. The CDR3 runs to 15 residues. The trim removed 6 bases at V and 5 bases at J, leaving 10 bases unmatched. The CDR3 spells CASSSGTVIDNEQFF. The DNA of the CDR3 is TGTGCCAGCAGCTCCGGGACAGTAATAGACAATGAGCAGTTCTTC.

This clonotype appeared a few times. The chain combines TRBV28 with TRBJ1-2; 7 nucleotides match TRBD1. The CDR3 covers 15 residues. V lost 6 bases, J lost 0 bases, and 7 bases stayed unmatched. Germline V lookup: CDR1 MDHEN, CDR2 SYDVKM. CDR3 in DNA: TGTGCCAGCAGGCCCAAGGGGACAGCTAACTATGGCTACACCTTC. This translates into CASRPKGTANYGYTF.

The genes are TRBV5-1 and TRBJ2-7; TRBD2 aligns across 8 bases. The germline V gene has CDR1 SGHRS and CDR2 YFSETQ. J lost 0 bases, V lost 0 bases, and 2 bases had no gene match. The CDR3 runs to 15 residues. The CDR3 DNA sequence: TGCGCCAGCAGCTTGGCTAGCGGGTACTCCTACGAGCAGTACTTC. Translation gives CASSLASGYSYEQYF.

The rearrangement joins TRBV5-1 to TRBJ2-4, with 8 bases lining up with TRBD2. Germline assignment: CDR1 SGHRS and CDR2 YFSETQ. The CDR3 length is 15 residues. V shed 0 bases and J 5 bases; nucleotides not matched to a gene: 4. The chain's CDR3 is CASSLAGGQENIQYF. CDR3 in DNA: TGCGCCAGCAGCTTGGCGGGAGGGCAAGAAAACATTCAGTACTTC.